These 27 T cell receptor beta chains came from one sample sequenced in a study of blood T cells in healthy people across ages (dated by TCRdb to between 2015 and 2016). Library construction relied on 5' RACE. Sequencing took place on an Illumina HiSeq 2500. A second PCR of roughly 7 to 11 cycles was performed with a sample-barcoded 5' primer and a J-beta primer mix. TCRdb applied fastp at Q25 and MiXCR to the public reads, then kept only in-frame beta chains. When rows share a CDR3 protein, they turn into one entry using the most common DNA and genes. In this sample the table shows about 400,000 distinct CDR3 sequences, roughly half of which occur a single time. The ten most abundant clones make up 45% to 60% of the sample. Sequencing input: blood. The receptors stem from a man aged 60-69 years in good health.

The CDR3 bases are TGTGCCTGTGGGAGAGGACAGGGAAGCAATCAGCCCCAGCATTTT. It is translated as CACGRGQGSNQPQHF. The gene calls are TRBV27 and TRBJ1-5; 8 bases are shared with TRBD1. Looked up from germline, CDR1 is MNHEY and CDR2 is SMNVEV (reference sequence). The CDR3 extends over 15 amino acids. V lost 11 bases and J lost 1; bases outside the gene matches: 10.

V and J are TRBV4-2 and TRBJ2-2; D might be TRBD1 or TRBD2, each matching 5 bases. This CDR3 region has 15 residues. Looked up from germline, CDR1 is LGHNA and CDR2 is YNFKEQ. Trimming took 1 base from V and 7 from J, leaving 13 bases between them. For the CDR3, the DNA is TGTGCCAGCAGCCAAGGCCGGGACCCCAGCGGGGAGCTGTTTTTT. Translation gives CASSQGRDPSGELFF.

Comments on this clonotype: The DNA is left out, because the CDR3 cannot be placed on it with certainty; the CDR3 is given as TCRdb lists it. The chain employs TRBV6-5 and TRBJ1-1; the table assigns TRBD1, which was not confirmed against the DNA. The germline V gene has CDR1 MNHEY and CDR2 SVGAGI. The CDR3 is made up of 13 amino acids, end residues included. CDR3: CASSSSTGGRAFF.

The chain employs TRBV25-1 and TRBJ2-1, with D perhaps given as TRBD1 or TRBD2 (5 bases each). This CDR3 has 16 amino acids. With 6 bases removed from V and 8 bases from J, the gap between germline ends came to 23 bases. The germline CDR1 and CDR2 sequences are MGHDK and SYGVNS. CDR3 nucleotide sequence: TGTGCCAGCAGCAATCTGGGGGAGACGACCGGGGATGAGCAGTTCTTC. Translated: CASSNLGETTGDEQFF.

This rearrangement joins TRBV7-2 to TRBJ2-5; 7 bases fit TRBD2. The trim removed 5 bases at V and 11 bases at J, leaving 11 bases unmatched. This CDR3 has 13 amino acids. The germline V gene has CDR1 SGHTA and CDR2 FQGNSA. The CDR3 sequence: CASSPTTAGEQYF. In DNA form, the CDR3 reads TGTGCCAGCAGCCCAACGACCGCGGGGGAGCAGTACTTC.

The gene calls are TRBV2 and TRBJ1-2, with D unresolved. This CDR3 spans 12 amino acids. Germline CDR1 reads SNHLY; CDR2 reads FYNNEI. The ends were cut back, 7 bases at V and 7 bases at J, with 13 bases in the middle. Here the CDR3 DNA reads TGTGCCAGCACCCGATTATTAGGTGGCTACACCTTC. It codes for CASTRLLGGYTF.

This chain connects TRBV5-1 to TRBJ2-5, with D perhaps assigned TRBD1 or TRBD2 (6 bases each). Germline CDR1 is SGHRS and CDR2 is YFSETQ. This CDR3 contains 15 residues. V was trimmed by 4 bases and J by 7 bases, leaving 20 bases between them. CDR3 in DNA: TGCGCCAGCAGCCCGGGGGCAGGGCAAGGAGGGACCCAGTACTTC. It codes for CASSPGAGQGGTQYF.

The chain links TRBV6-5 to TRBJ2-7; D could derive from TRBD1 or TRBD2 (7 bases each). Germline-derived CDR1 and CDR2 are MNHEY and SVGAGI. The CDR3 has 15 amino acids. V lost 6 bases and J 4 bases, leaving 19 bases between the germline ends. CDR3 amino acids: CASSQGGTLMYEQYF. The CDR3 nucleotides are TGTGCCAGCAGCCAGGGGGGGACATTGATGTACGAGCAGTACTTC.

This clonotype was found once. The chain is built from TRBV11-3 and TRBJ2-1; 16 bases match TRBD2. CDR3 size: 18 residues. J lost 1 base, V lost 4 bases, and 4 bases had no gene match. Germline loops: CDR1 SGHNT, CDR2 YENEEA. This chain's CDR3 is CASSSSGLAGGSYNEQFF. In nucleotides, the CDR3 is TGTGCCAGCAGCTCTTCGGGACTAGCGGGGGGGTCCTACAATGAGCAGTTCTTC. Complete variable domain (other parts from reference TRBV11-3 and TRBJ2-1): EAGVVQSPRYKIIEKKQPVAFWCNPISGHNTLYWYLQNLGQGPELLIRYENEEAVDDSQLPKDRFSAERLKGVDSTLKIQPAELGDSAVYLCASSSSGLAGGSYNEQFFGPGTRLTVL.

This clonotype was recorded only once. The chain carries TRBV9 and TRBJ2-5; no firm D call. CDR1 and CDR2 from the germline V gene are SGDLS and YYNGEE. This CDR3 region has 16 residues. Trimming took off 4 bases at V and 2 bases at J, with 18 bases between the two ends. For the CDR3, the DNA is TGTGCCAGCAGCTCCGGAATAGGTTTGAGGCAAGAGACCCAGTACTTC. The encoded protein is CASSSGIGLRQETQYF. Combining the CDR3 with reference TRBV9 and TRBJ2-5 gives the whole variable domain DSGVTQTPKHLITATGQRVTLRCSPRSGDLSVYWYQQSLDQGLQFLIQYYNGEERAKGNILERFSAQQFPDLHSELNLSSLELGDSALYFCASSSGIGLRQETQYFGPGTRLLVL.

This chain connects TRBV15 to TRBJ2-5; 7 nucleotides match TRBD1. This CDR3 has 16 residues. CDR1 is LNHNV and CDR2 is YYDKDF in the germline V gene (reference sequence). The trim removed 7 bases at V and 0 bases at J, leaving 11 bases unmatched. The CDR3 protein is CATNTIGTDNQETQYF. The CDR3 DNA reads as TGTGCCACCAACACGATAGGGACAGACAACCAAGAGACCCAGTACTTC.

This chain joins TRBV20-1 and TRBJ2-1; 12 nucleotides agree with TRBD2. The DNA end is a closer match to TRBJ2-7, so the J assignment may be wrong. The germline gives CDR1 DFQATT, CDR2 SNEGSKA (reference sequence). CDR3 length: 16 residues. The CDR3 sequence is CSGPRLAGGFNNEQYF. The CDR3 nucleotides read TGCAGTGGCCCCCGGCTAGCGGGAGGGTTCAACAATGAGCAGTACTTC.

Only a few counts were recorded for this clonotype. The DNA of the CDR3 is TGTGCCAGCAGCCCTGGCAGGGAGTACGAGCAGTACTTC. As protein: CASSPGREYEQYF. The chain links TRBV4-2 to TRBJ2-7; D possibly matches TRBD1 or TRBD2 (5 bases each). The germline V gene encodes CDR1 LGHNA and CDR2 YNFKEQ. Trimming took 4 bases from V and 4 from J, leaving 11 bases between them. The CDR3 totals 13 residues.

This clonotype was detected ten times or more. The chain recombines TRBV7-2 with TRBJ2-3; D is uncertain. Germline CDR1 and CDR2: SGHTA and FQGNSA. CDR3 size: 14 residues. The V gene lost 6 bases and the J gene lost 2 bases, with 12 bases spanning the gap. The CDR3 DNA follows: TGTGCCAGCAGTTTTCAACCCCACACAGATACGCAGTATTTT. Translating gives CASSFQPHTDTQYF.

V is TRBV4-3 and J is TRBJ2-7; D possibly matches TRBD1 or TRBD2 (5 bases each). This CDR3 region has 15 residues. Germline V CDR1 and CDR2: LGHNA, YSLEER. Trimming left V 0 bases short and J 10 bases short, with 19 bases between. CDR3 protein: CASSQDTGTRWAQYF. The DNA for the CDR3 is TGCGCCAGCAGCCAAGATACGGGGACCCGATGGGCCCAGTACTTC.

The chain has TRBV29-1 and TRBJ1-2, with a tentative D call TRBD1 (5 bases). The germline V gene has CDR1 SQVTM and CDR2 ANQGSEA. Trimming shortened V by 3 bases and J by 3 bases, and 14 bases separated the two germline ends. The CDR3 is made up of 14 amino acids. CDR3 sequence reads: CSVDLVGPDYGYTF. CDR3 DNA sequence: TGCAGCGTTGACCTCGTGGGACCAGACTATGGCTACACCTTC.

The chain joins TRBV10-3 to TRBJ2-4; D is possibly TRBD1 or TRBD2 (5 bases each). The ends were cut back, 3 bases at V and 0 bases at J, with 9 bases in the middle. CDR1 and CDR2 (germline): ENHRY, SYGVKD. This CDR3 region has 15 residues. The CDR3: CAISDSGTAKNIQYF. The CDR3 nucleotides read TGTGCCATCAGTGACTCCGGGACAGCCAAAAACATTCAGTACTTC.

The chain links TRBV7-3 to TRBJ1-1; D ambiguous. The CDR3 contains 15 residues. CDR1 is SGHTA and CDR2 is FQGTGA in the germline V gene. Trimming pared 5 bases from V and 2 bases from J, leaving 15 bases between. The CDR3 DNA reads TGTGCCAGCAGCCCCGCACGGGCCGTTAACACTGAAGCTTTCTTT. Translating gives CASSPARAVNTEAFF.

This clonotype was found a few times. The J gene is TRBJ2-6, the V gene TRBV12-3 or TRBV12-4; the match to TRBD1 covers 11 bases. V shed 5 bases and J 3 bases; nucleotides not matched to a gene: 9. The CDR3 extends over 18 amino acids. In nucleotides, the CDR3 is TGTGCCAGCAGTCCGGGGACAGGGGGTGGGTATGGGGCCAACGTCCTGACTTTC. Translating it yields CASSPGTGGGYGANVLTF.

The genes are TRBV5-1 and TRBJ1-2; D possibly corresponds to TRBD1 (6 bases). Germline assignment: CDR1 SGHRS and CDR2 YFSETQ. There are 12 residues in the CDR3. V was cut by 3 bases and J by 8 bases, with 11 bases left in between. DNA for the CDR3: TGCGCCAGCAGCTCGGGACAATGGGGCTACACCTTC. It encodes CASSSGQWGYTF. Looking up the rest from reference TRBV5-1 and TRBJ1-2 gives the full variable domain: KAGVTQTPRYLIKTRGQQVTLSCSPISGHRSVSWYQQTPGQGLQFLFEYFSETQRNKGNFPGRFSGRQFSNSRSEMNVSTLELGDSALYLCASSSGQWGYTFGSGTRLTVV.

V gene TRBV6-5 combines with J gene TRBJ2-7, with D possibly TRBD2 on 6 matching bases. Germline lookup yields CDR1 MNHEY and CDR2 SVGAGI. This CDR3 contains 12 residues. The V gene lost 8 bases and the J gene lost 2 bases, with 10 bases spanning the gap. CDR3 amino acids: CASGAGPYEQYF. The CDR3 coding sequence is TGTGCCAGCGGGGCGGGGCCCTACGAGCAGTACTTC.

This clonotype showed up just a few times. The chain uses TRBV7-2 and TRBJ2-3, with unresolved D. The germline gives CDR1 SGHTA, CDR2 FQGNSA. V lost 5 bases and J 6 bases, leaving 12 bases between the germline ends. The CDR3 is made up of 13 amino acids. The CDR3 region has the DNA TGTGCCAGCAGCGGAGTGCGTGTGGATACGCAGTATTTT. Protein product: CASSGVRVDTQYF.

The chain is built from TRBV7-9 and TRBJ2-1, with 10 bases identical to TRBD1. The V gene's germline CDR1 is SEHNR and CDR2 FQNEAQ (reference sequence). This CDR3 is 17 amino acids long. V lost 5 bases to trimming and J lost 7 bases; unmatched junction nucleotides: 14. CDR3 amino acids: CASSPRVGDRGDNEQFF. CDR3 bases: TGTGCCAGCAGCCCAAGGGTGGGGGACAGGGGCGATAATGAGCAGTTCTTC.

The rearrangement joins TRBV2 to TRBJ2-7; the match to TRBD1 covers 9 bases. CDR1 SNHLY and CDR2 FYNNEI come from the germline V gene. V lost 6 bases to trimming and J lost 7 bases; unmatched junction nucleotides: 7. The CDR3 consists of 13 residues. CDR3 bases: TGTGCCAGCAGAGAGGGACAGGGTTGGGAGCAGTACTTC. It codes for CASREGQGWEQYF.

This rearrangement joins TRBV7-8 to TRBJ2-3; D is unresolved. Germline CDR1 SGHVS, CDR2 FQNEAQ. The length of the CDR3 is 17 residues. V was cut by 1 base and J by 1 base, with 15 bases left in between. CDR3 in amino acids: CASSLGAVGVGTDTQYF. The CDR3 DNA reads TGTGCCAGCAGCTTAGGGGCGGTGGGCGTAGGCACAGATACGCAGTATTTT.

The table lists this clonotype with a count of one. The chain combines TRBV28 with TRBJ2-6, with D hard to call. This CDR3 comprises 15 residues. V lost 4 bases to trimming and J lost 2 bases, with 9 bases between them. Germline V gene data show CDR1 as MDHEN and CDR2 as SYDVKM. CDR3: CASSSPAAGANVLTF. The CDR3 coding sequence is TGTGCCAGCAGTTCCCCGGCGGCTGGGGCCAACGTCCTGACTTTC. The variable domain in full, completed from reference TRBV28 and TRBJ2-6, reads DVKVTQSSRYLVKRTGEKVFLECVQDMDHENMFWYRQDPGLGLRLIYFSYDVKMKEKGDIPEGYSVSREKKERFSLILESASTNQTSMYLCASSSPAAGANVLTFGAGSRLTVL.

V is TRBV20-1 and J is TRBJ2-1, with TRBD2 identical over 8 bases. Germline values: CDR1 DFQATT, CDR2 SNEGSKA (reference sequence). Trimming took 1 base from V and 1 from J; bases not matched to a gene: 6. The CDR3 is made up of 16 amino acids. The CDR3 protein is CSARGAGALSYNEQFF. DNA for the CDR3: TGCAGTGCTAGAGGAGCGGGAGCCCTTTCCTACAATGAGCAGTTCTTC.